What follows are 23 T cell receptor beta chains derived from one specimen sequenced in a study of regulatory dendritic cells for organ transplantation. Only in-frame clones appear in the TCRdb table, and some are missing; sequencing was by immunoSEQ multiplex PCR. The sample records some 29,000 clones, 80% to 85% being singletons. Sequenced input: naive CD4+ T cells from blood. The subset: CD45RA+ naive T cells. These receptors were taken from a human donor in good health.

Only one count was recorded for this clone. The chain carries TRBV6-5 and TRBJ2-7; D not resolved. Looked up from germline, CDR1 is MNHEY and CDR2 is SVGAGI. Trimming cost V 0 bases and J 0 bases, with 3 bases left between them. The CDR3 consists of 13 residues. CDR3 sequence: CASSYSSSYEQYF. CDR3 coding DNA: TGTGCCAGCAGTTACTCGAGCTCCTACGAGCAGTACTTC.

This clone was detected only once. This chain connects TRBV19 to TRBJ2-5, with 9 bases fitting TRBD2. Unmatched junction bases numbered 5, after V lost 1 base and J lost 5 bases. This CDR3 is 15 amino acids long. Germline V gene lookup returns CDR1 LNHDA and CDR2 SQIVND (reference sequence). This CDR3 is CASSIGGGAVETQYF. The DNA for the CDR3 is TGTGCCAGTAGTATAGGCGGGGGGGCCGTGGAGACCCAGTACTTC.

In its sample, this clone was seen once. The chain carries TRBV11-3 and TRBJ1-1, with D unresolved. V was shortened by 3 bases and J by 1 base, with 6 bases between the two germline ends. Per germline, CDR1 SGHNT and CDR2 YENEEA. This CDR3 contains 13 residues. CDR3 sequence: CASSFNPNTEAFF. The CDR3 bases are TGTGCCAGCAGCTTCAATCCGAACACTGAAGCTTTCTTT.

This clone was observed a single time. The gene calls are TRBV5-5 and TRBJ1-5; D is perhaps TRBD1 (6 bases). The CDR3 is 15 residues long. Trimming removed 5 bases from V and 6 bases from J, with 18 bases in between. Germline CDR1 is SGHKS and CDR2 is YYEKEE (reference sequence). The CDR3, as DNA: TGTGCCAGCAGTCAAACAGGGACGGACGGTCAGCCCCAGCATTTT. It codes for CASSQTGTDGQPQHF. The variable domain in full, completed from reference TRBV5-5 and TRBJ1-5, reads DAGVTQSPTHLIKTRGQQVTLRCSPISGHKSVSWYQQVLGQGPQFIFQYYEKEERGRGNFPDRFSARQFPNYSSELNVNALLLGDSALYLCASSQTGTDGQPQHFGDGTRLSIL.

The gene calls are TRBV2 and TRBJ1-6; D might be TRBD1 (6 bases). Trimming shortened V by 7 bases and J by 4 bases, and 20 bases separated the two germline ends. The germline CDR1 and CDR2 sequences are SNHLY and FYNNEI. The CDR3 contains 17 residues. CDR3 sequence reads: CASTPHRDPLYNSPLHF. DNA of the CDR3: TGTGCCAGCACCCCTCACAGGGACCCTCTGTATAATTCACCCCTCCACTTT.

Notes on this clone: Relative to the germline gene, one junction end is altered; a read error may explain this. The chain couples TRBV7-7 to TRBJ2-3, with 8 bases that match TRBD2. The CDR3 runs to 15 residues. CDR1 and CDR2 from the germline V gene are SSHAT and FNYEAQ (reference sequence). The CDR3 sequence: CASSLEAGGTDTQYF. CDR3 coding DNA: TGTGCTAGCAGCTTAGAAGCGGGGGGCACAGATACGCAGTATTTT.

The CDR3 spells CASKQGHYNEQFF. The CDR3 coding sequence is TGTGCCAGCAAGCAGGGTCACTACAATGAGCAGTTCTTC. The rearrangement links TRBV28 to TRBJ2-1, with D possibly being TRBD1 (5 bases). There are 13 residues in the CDR3. Germline assignment: CDR1 MDHEN and CDR2 SYDVKM. Deletions cut 7 bases from V and 3 bases from J, with 10 bases between.

The chain is built from TRBV6-5 and TRBJ2-3; maybe TRBD1 (6 bases). There are 14 residues in the CDR3. Germline V gene data show CDR1 as MNHEY and CDR2 as SVGAGI. Trimming cost V 0 bases and J 2 bases, with 6 bases left between them. The CDR3 spells CASSYSGATDTQYF. CDR3 DNA: TGTGCCAGCAGTTACTCGGGGGCCACAGATACGCAGTATTTT.

V and J are TRBV2 and TRBJ1-1; possible D gene TRBD1, 5 bases. Per germline, CDR1 SNHLY and CDR2 FYNNEI. This CDR3 spans 16 amino acids. V lost 8 bases and J lost 2, with 21 bases in between. The CDR3 is CASDPLGQGFNTEAFF. The CDR3 DNA is TGTGCCAGCGACCCGCTCGGTCAGGGTTTCAACACTGAAGCTTTCTTT. The variable domain in full, completed from reference TRBV2 and TRBJ1-1, reads EPEVTQTPSHQVTQMGQEVILRCVPISNHLYFYWYRQILGQKVEFLVSFYNNEISEKSEIFDDQFSVERPDGSNFTLKIRSTKLEDSAMYFCASDPLGQGFNTEAFFGQGTRLTVV.

The chain uses TRBV29-1 and TRBJ2-7, with 8 bases fitting TRBD1. This CDR3 has 13 amino acids. CDR1 is SQVTM, CDR2 ANQGSEA, per germline. The V gene end was trimmed by 6 bases and the J gene end by 3 bases; junction bases not matched to a gene: 7. CDR3 sequence: CSVATGEIYEQYF. The CDR3 coding sequence is TGCAGCGTGGCGACAGGGGAAATCTACGAGCAGTACTTC.

The V gene is TRBV14, the J gene TRBJ1-3; maybe TRBD1 (6 bases). V was pared by 1 base and J by 4 bases, with 11 bases between. Germline V gives CDR1 SGHDN, CDR2 FVKESK. CDR3 length equals 15 residues. CDR3 sequence: CASSQVQGSGNTIYF. As DNA, the CDR3 is TGTGCCAGCAGCCAAGTCCAGGGGAGCGGAAACACCATATATTTT. Full variable domain (remainder filled in from reference TRBV14 and TRBJ1-3): EAGVTQFPSHSVIEKGQTVTLRCDPISGHDNLYWYRRVMGKEIKFLLHFVKESKQDESGMPNNRFLAERTGGTYSTLKVQPAELEDSGVYFCASSQVQGSGNTIYFGEGSWLTVV.

The gene calls are TRBV5-4 and TRBJ2-1; 8 nucleotides line up with TRBD2. The V and J ends lost 4 bases and 2 bases, in that order; junction bases with no gene match: 11. CDR3 length: 17 residues. The germline gives CDR1 SGHNT, CDR2 YYREEE (reference sequence). The CDR3, as DNA: TGTGCCAGCAGCCCCTCTCGGGGGGGAAGCGCCTACAATGAGCAGTTCTTC. As protein: CASSPSRGGSAYNEQFF.

The J gene is TRBJ2-7, the V gene TRBV9; a possible D gene is TRBD1 (6 bases). The V gene lost 3 bases and the J gene lost 6 bases, with 19 bases spanning the gap. The CDR3 length is 15 residues. Germline values: CDR1 SGDLS, CDR2 YYNGEE. CDR3 in amino acids: CASSASGTTASEQYF. As DNA, the CDR3 is TGTGCCAGCAGCGCCTCCGGGACAACGGCATCCGAGCAGTACTTC. Combining the CDR3 with reference TRBV9 and TRBJ2-7 gives the whole variable domain DSGVTQTPKHLITATGQRVTLRCSPRSGDLSVYWYQQSLDQGLQFLIQYYNGEERAKGNILERFSAQQFPDLHSELNLSSLELGDSALYFCASSASGTTASEQYFGPGTRLTVT.

The chain links TRBV4-1 to TRBJ1-1; tentatively, D is TRBD1 (5 bases). The CDR3 consists of 15 residues. Germline lookup yields CDR1 MGHRA and CDR2 YSYEKL. V dropped 3 bases and J dropped 4 bases, with 15 bases sitting between them. The CDR3 sequence is CASSHPLGGSTEAFF. DNA of the CDR3: TGCGCCAGCAGCCACCCCCTGGGGGGGAGCACTGAAGCTTTCTTT.

V gene TRBV2 combines with J gene TRBJ1-3, with D maybe TRBD1 (6 bases). CDR1 SNHLY and CDR2 FYNNEI come from the germline V gene. The germline V and J ends were trimmed by 4 bases and 4 bases, with 17 bases remaining between them. CDR3 length: 16 amino acids. For the CDR3, the DNA is TGTGCCAGCAGTGTGGGTAACAGGGATTCAGGAAACACCATATATTTT. Amino acids: CASSVGNRDSGNTIYF.

The genes are TRBV19 and TRBJ2-5; 10 bases match TRBD1. The CDR3 loop spans 15 amino acids. J was trimmed by 5 bases and V by 3 bases; bases with no gene match: 6. Germline values: CDR1 LNHDA, CDR2 SQIVND (reference sequence). This chain's CDR3 is CASSIGQGGGETQYF. In DNA form, the CDR3 reads TGTGCCAGTAGTATTGGACAGGGGGGAGGTGAGACCCAGTACTTC.

This clone appeared a few times. The chain links TRBV5-1 to TRBJ2-2; 8 bases are a match to TRBD1. The junction had 4 bases not matched to a gene; V was cut back by 0 bases and J by 3 bases. CDR3 length equals 16 residues. CDR1 and CDR2 from the germline V gene are SGHRS and YFSETQ. This CDR3 reads CASSLADRGDTGELFF. In nucleotides, the CDR3 is TGCGCCAGCAGCTTGGCCGACAGGGGAGACACCGGGGAGCTGTTTTTT.

This chain connects TRBV7-2 to TRBJ1-2; TRBD1 matches 7 bases. CDR1 SGHTA and CDR2 FQGNSA come from the germline V gene. V was clipped by 6 bases and J by 2 bases; unmatched bases: 3. This CDR3 is 13 amino acids long. The CDR3 DNA is TGTGCCAGCAGTCCACAGGGGAACTATGGCTACACCTTC. Translation gives CASSPQGNYGYTF.

Worth noting for this clone: This specimen includes other DNA sequences encoding the same CDR3. This chain links TRBV9 with TRBJ1-2; 7 nucleotides align to TRBD1. The germline gives CDR1 SGDLS, CDR2 YYNGEE. V gave up 4 bases and J gave up 3 bases; unmatched junction bases: 3. This CDR3 has 13 amino acids. In DNA form, the CDR3 reads TGTGCCAGCAGCCCCGACAGGGACTATGGCTACACCTTC. Its protein is CASSPDRDYGYTF.

The CDR3 sequence: CASAVRRSTEAFF. The CDR3 region has the DNA TGTGCCAGCGCTGTTCGTAGGAGCACTGAAGCTTTCTTT. V gene TRBV2 combines with J gene TRBJ1-1; unclear D gene. Per the germline V gene, CDR1 is SNHLY and CDR2 is FYNNEI. This CDR3 is 13 amino acids long. Trimming shortened V by 8 bases and J by 4 bases, and 14 bases separated the two germline ends.

This clone was observed a handful of times. The chain joins TRBV29-1 to TRBJ1-3; D uncertain. CDR3 length: 13 amino acids. Trimming took 4 bases from V and 0 from J, leaving 7 bases between them. Germline V gene data show CDR1 as SQVTM and CDR2 as ANQGSEA. CDR3 in DNA: TGCAGCGTTGGTACCTACTCTGGAAACACCATATATTTT. Residues: CSVGTYSGNTIYF.

Only a few counts were recorded for this clone. The DNA for the CDR3 is TGTGCCAGCAGCTCCCAGGGATCGGCTAATGAAAAACTGTTTTTT. Its protein is CASSSQGSANEKLFF. The J gene is TRBJ1-4, the V gene TRBV7-2; D may be TRBD1 (5 bases). CDR1 SGHTA and CDR2 FQGNSA come from the germline V gene. CDR3 size: 15 residues. V lost 4 bases to trimming and J lost 3 bases, with 12 bases between them. The whole variable domain, filled in from reference TRBV7-2 and TRBJ1-4, reads GAGVSQSPSNKVTEKGKDVELRCDPISGHTALYWYRQSLGQGLEFLIYFQGNSAPDKSGLPSDRFSAERTGGSVSTLTIQRTQQEDSAVYLCASSSQGSANEKLFFGSGTQLSVL.

This rearrangement joins TRBV5-1 to TRBJ2-1, with D maybe TRBD2 (6 bases). The CDR3 has 16 residues. Germline V CDR1 and CDR2: SGHRS, YFSETQ. The V end lost 4 bases, the J end lost 0 bases, and 14 bases lay between the germline ends. Here the CDR3 reads CASSPFSGASYNEQFF. CDR3 DNA: TGCGCCAGCAGCCCTTTTAGCGGCGCCTCCTACAATGAGCAGTTCTTC.